This T cell receptor (beta chain) originates from a study of T cell responses to AZD1222 COVID-19 vaccine. V shed 7 bases and J shed 6 bases, with 12 bases lying between them. The germline V gene has CDR1 SQVTM and CDR2 ANQGSEA. CDR3 size: 12 residues. Clones were read by immunoSEQ multiplex PCR, and TCRdb kept only the in-frame ones, dropping some. The table records about 180,000 clones, 94% of them present only once. The sample was peripheral blood, taken 28 days after the second AZD1222 dose. The chain joins TRBV29-1 to TRBJ1-4, with a possible D match to TRBD1 (5 bases). The receptor was isolated from an adult who received the AZD1222 COVID-19 vaccine. The CDR3 DNA reads as TGCAGCGGCGAGACAGAAGATGAAAAACTGTTTTTT. Amino acids: CSGETEDEKLFF. Full variable domain (missing parts from reference TRBV29-1 and TRBJ1-4): SAVISQKPSRDICQRGTSLTIQCQVDSQVTMMFWYRQQPGQSLTLIATANQGSEATYESGFVIDKFPISRPNLTFSTLTVSNMSPEDSSIYLCSGETEDEKLFFGSGTQLSVL.